This entry describes one T cell receptor (beta chain). Its antigen is not yet known. No much larger clone is present one base from it, and per-base qualities are unavailable. This record comes from a study of long-term antiretroviral therapy in people with HIV (dated by TCRdb to between 2020 and 2023). Background for the entire study: The earliest samples were collected roughly a decade before the 2015 WHO recommendation for immediate ART, at a time when ART was usually postponed until CD4 counts fell. A retrospective serial study tested whether ART initiation and durable HIV suppression were associated with changes in peripheral blood TRB repertoire composition and diversity. A total of approximately 200 cryopreserved PBMC samples came from roughly 30 adults with confirmed HIV infection and were collected serially over a mean of about 6 years (range 1-12). Among the 30 or so participants with HIV, more than ten were female. No cross-contamination during QIAcube processing was seen in test extractions of a monoclonal T-cell line run alongside around 34 polyclonal samples.

The immunoSEQ hsTCRB v3.0 assay was used at survey level resolution to sequence the TRB variable region. A depth of roughly 40,000-50,000 T-cell genomes per sample was targeted for TRB sequencing. An Illumina MiSeq with a v3 150-cycle kit was used to sequence the pooled TRB libraries. The paper's data handling went like this. Repertoire analysis ran in R within a reproducible Nextflow workflow covering QC, data transformation and analysis. LymphoSeq2, an R package for AIRR-Seq data exploration, was used to implement custom analyses. After excluding a few samples that yielded fewer than 5000 total TRB sequences, some 180 HIV repertoires remained for analysis. Of the approximately 190 retained HIV repertoires, about 61 were collected before and 120 to 140 after ART initiation. Repertoires were downsampled to 5000 TRB nucleotide sequences, and summary statistics were averaged over 100 downsampling iterations. The analysis kept only TRB sequences whose CDR3 regions were at least seven amino acids long. Two measures captured diversity: a Shannon entropy-derived clonality score and the Gini coefficient. In repertoire networks, the top 5000 CDR3 amino acid sequences were linked whenever an edit distance of one separated two sequences. GLIPH2 predicted antigen specificity groups and MHC restriction for TRB CDR3 amino acid sequences. To flag known CMV, EBV, HIV or tissue antigen associations, CDR3 amino acid sequences were matched against VDJdb and McPAS-TCR. Pre-ART, post-ART and control groups were compared with Wilcoxon signed-rank tests and Holm-Bonferroni correction. The table comes from immuneACCESS by way of TCRdb, which keeps in-frame sequences with V and J called. Part of the clones is missing from these tables; in studies checked, under half for an unresolved V gene and the rest for unknown reasons. V and J calls plus clone size are reproduced from that table; the DNA served to infer D and trimming. This sample is represented by around 30,000 clones; 87% of them were singletons. The ten largest clonotypes hold 10% to 15% of the sample.

Inclusion was restricted to participants for whom at least one PBMC sample before ART initiation and at least two post-ART samples were available. Treatment was received in the United States of America by all participants with HIV. Before DNA extraction, cryopreserved samples containing roughly 0.85-11 million PBMC were thawed and washed. At the time of the earliest PBMC sample, participants with HIV were aged between roughly 23 and 60 years. PBMC samples from each participant spanned 1-4 timepoints before ART initiation and 2-8 timepoints after ART initiation, with a median of 7 samples. For every participant, serial HIV viral load, CD4+ T-cell count, ART history and demographic data were obtained. A Qiagen kit on a QIAcube was used to extract genomic DNA from unsorted PBMC, with samples processed in batches of 12. The study at large found these results: ART initiation was associated with a significant increase in TRB diversity, but diversity stayed significantly below transplant donor controls even after long-term ART. No data were available on ART adherence, viral resistance or therapy changes, limiting inferences about post-ART repertoire changes. CDR3 length ranges in HIV repertoires were narrower than in controls, and network structure suggested an antigen-experienced repertoire with only a slight naive shift after ART. The samples span the years 2004 to 2017, and the ART regimens used at that time may not be as effective as current regimens. Because pre-ART samples had limited cell numbers, unsorted PBMC were profiled rather than sorted CD4+ and CD8+ T cells. At every time point, the repertoire was dominated by expanded TRB clones first identified before ART initiation, although this dominance fluctuated and, in many PLHIV, declined after ART. Because PBMC availability was limited, only the TCR beta chain was sequenced, with no alpha chain pairing.

This TCR was recovered from a man aged 18 to 30 with HIV. This sample comprised unsorted PBMCs, obtained 1.1 years after starting antiretroviral therapy.

The CDR3 region has the sequence CASSYSVSSLYNEQFF. The bases are TGTGCCAGCAGTTATTCGGTTTCGTCCCTTTACAATGAGCAGTTCTTC. The sequence joins TRBV6-5 to TRBJ2-1, with the D gene too uncertain to name. Measured from the cysteine to the phenylalanine, the CDR3 is 16 residues long. Solely the CDR3 DNA is kept, with 48 bases framed from the first base. From the germline V gene, CDR1 is MNHEY and CDR2 is SVGAGI. V is cut by 3 bases and J by 4 bases, and the space between the germline ends is 16 bases.